This TCR beta chain originates from a study of shared clonotypes between healthy human individuals. The study, taken as a whole, reports: Sorted-subset sequencing, rarefaction showed, was incomplete despite large depth. The expectation was that sequencing depth would affect clonotype sharing among donors.

On this clone itself: Its target is unknown.

The authors split each subset's genomic DNA evenly across several immunoSEQ plates. Clones were read by immunoSEQ multiplex PCR, and TCRdb kept only the in-frame ones, dropping some. Of some 2.3 million clones in the sample, approximately 95% were seen once. J was trimmed by 9 bases and V by 0 bases; bases with no gene match: 11. CDR1 is LGHNT and CDR2 is FRNRAP in the germline V gene. The CDR3 length is 17 residues. The authors divided CD4+ cells into CD45RA+ naive and CD45RA-negative memory subsets. The V gene is TRBV12-5, the J gene TRBJ2-4; TRBD2 matches at 10 bases. The TCR originated in a man between 18 and 29 years old in good health. Some clones in this sample may be carry-over from other donors' samples. The sequenced material came from naive CD4+ T cells from PBMCs. Subset meaning: CD45RA+ positively selected. For the CDR3, the DNA is TGTGCTAGTGGTTTGGTAACGAGCGGGGGGGAGTCGGGCATTCAGTACTTC. Amino acids: CASGLVTSGGESGIQYF.